This record looks at one T cell receptor (beta chain) sequence and its context. As processed by the authors: Reference gene primer amplification gave nucleated cell count estimates. The assay was immunoSEQ multiplex PCR, and TCRdb's table has in-frame clones only and misses some. From that table come the V and J calls and clone size; the DNA was used to work out D and trimming. The sample includes about 230,000 clones, around 83% of them seen just once. This specimen belongs to a study of blood T cell repertoires in COVID-19. The overall study: COVID-19 samples, acute and convalescent, were from the United States, Italy and Spain. In each case, the material was cDNA or gDNA derived from T cells, B-cell-depleted T cells, or PBMCs.

The germline V gene has CDR1 MGHRA and CDR2 YSYEKL. Trimming at V came to 4 bases and at J to 8 bases, leaving 23 bases not matched to a gene. There are 19 residues in the CDR3. The origin of this receptor is an elderly man with acute or convalescent COVID-19. This chain joins TRBV4-1 and TRBJ1-2; 9 bases are shared with TRBD1. Sample: peripheral blood. CDR3 protein: CASSLFPAPGQGILGGYTF. For the CDR3, the DNA is TGCGCCAGCAGCCTCTTCCCCGCCCCGGGACAGGGAATCCTAGGCGGCTACACCTTC.